These 8 T cell receptor beta chains were all obtained from the same sample, sequenced in a study of blood T cell repertoires in COVID-19. Produced via immunoSEQ multiplex PCR; TCRdb's table is partial and in-frame only. The table shows 100,000 to 150,000 clones, with more than 75% occurring only once. Specimen: peripheral blood. The origin of the receptors is a woman aged 70-85 years with COVID-19, enrolled during active disease.

V usage is TRBV9 and J usage is TRBJ1-2; 7 positions agree with TRBD1. Trimming took 7 bases from V and 8 from J; bases not matched to a gene: 11. Per germline, CDR1 SGDLS and CDR2 YYNGEE. The CDR3 spans 13 residues. As DNA, the CDR3 is TGTGCCAGCTTAGGGACAGAGGCGGCAGGCTACACCTTC. Amino acid sequence: CASLGTEAAGYTF.

This clone has a single count. The chain is built from TRBV5-1 and TRBJ2-1; the D gene is possibly TRBD1 (6 bases). This CDR3 is 15 amino acids long. Germline assignment: CDR1 SGHRS and CDR2 YFSETQ. V was cut by 0 bases and J by 4 bases, with 11 bases left in between. CDR3: CASSLEDSRYNEQFF. CDR3 coding DNA: TGCGCCAGCAGCTTGGAGGACAGTAGGTACAATGAGCAGTTCTTC.

With regard to this clone: At one of its ends the junction is not consistent with the germline gene, which may arise from a read error. The chain couples TRBV28 to TRBJ2-7; weak D call: TRBD1 (6 bases). Germline V gene data show CDR1 as MDHEN and CDR2 as SYDVKM. The CDR3 length is 12 residues. This CDR3 is CGTGKIIHEQYF. The CDR3 nucleotides read TGCGGAACAGGGAAAATCATCCACGAGCAGTACTTC. The full variable domain, rest sourced from reference TRBV28 and TRBJ2-7, is DVKVTQSSRYLVKRTGEKVFLECVQDMDHENMFWYRQDPGLGLRLIYFSYDVKMKEKGDIPEGYSVSREKKERFSLILESASTNQTSMYLCGTGKIIHEQYFGPGTRLTVT.

The chain is built from TRBV10-3 and TRBJ2-3; 7 nucleotides agree with TRBD2. The germline V gene encodes CDR1 ENHRY and CDR2 SYGVKD. CDR3 length equals 16 residues. Losses at the gene ends were 11 bases for V and 1 base for J; bases not matched to a gene: 15. The CDR3 is CASSQISGYGTDTQYF. The CDR3 DNA reads TGTGCCTCGTCCCAGATTAGCGGGTACGGCACAGATACGCAGTATTTT.

This chain links TRBV11-1 with TRBJ1-1; no definite D call. The CDR3 contains 12 residues. The V gene's germline CDR1 is SGHAT and CDR2 FQDESV (reference sequence). Trimming stripped 1 base from V and 8 bases from J, with 8 bases between. CDR3 loop: CASSLVHSEAFF. The CDR3 bases are TGTGCCAGCAGCTTAGTACATTCCGAAGCTTTCTTT.

This clone was recorded a few times. The chain carries TRBV28 and TRBJ2-2; 7 bases match TRBD1. The CDR3 contains 13 residues. Germline CDR1 is MDHEN and CDR2 is SYDVKM. J lost 4 bases, V lost 6 bases, and 2 bases had no gene match. CDR3 in amino acids: CASRDRTTGELFF. The DNA for the CDR3 is TGTGCCAGCAGGGACAGGACCACCGGGGAGCTGTTTTTT.

V and J are TRBV2 and TRBJ2-2; D may be TRBD2 (7 bases). There are 16 residues in the CDR3. Trimming cost V 5 bases and J 4 bases, with 17 bases left between them. In germline, CDR1 is SNHLY, CDR2 FYNNEI. DNA of the CDR3: TGTGCCAGCAGTTCCCCGGGGGGCAAGGGCACCGGGGAGCTGTTTTTT. Amino acid sequence: CASSSPGGKGTGELFF.

V gene TRBV12-3 or TRBV12-4 combines with J gene TRBJ2-5, with a tentative D call TRBD2 (6 bases). The CDR3 runs 13 residues. The V end was cut by 1 base, the J end by 12 bases, with 15 bases between. CDR3 sequence reads: CASSLEATSREYF. DNA of the CDR3: TGTGCCAGCAGTTTAGAGGCTACTAGCCGGGAGTACTTC.